Described below is a single T cell receptor (beta chain) sequence and its context. A read error is possible here, since a much larger clone lies one base away. This CDR3 is 15 amino acids long. Germline loops: CDR1 SGHNT, CDR2 YENEEA. Between the trimmed V and J ends, which lost 1 base and 6 bases, there was a span of 13 bases. After constant-region reverse-primer amplification, full-length variable regions underwent semi-nested PCR with Nested Universal Primer A. TCRdb re-called the 5' RACE reads through MiXCR, storing one row per CDR3 protein. The table has tens of thousands of distinct CDR3 sequences, roughly 29% seen once.

The sequencing sample was made of memory CD4+ T cells sorted from a lymph node. Subset here: memory CD4+ T cells, CD4+CD45RO+CD25-. This clonotype was sampled from a female donor with breast cancer. The chain joins TRBV11-3 to TRBJ2-1, with D unclear. The DNA of the CDR3 is TGTGCCAGCAGCTTAGGCGGCCGGGCTTTCAATGAGCAGTTCTTC. Translated: CASSLGGRAFNEQFF. The whole variable domain, filled in from reference TRBV11-3 and TRBJ2-1, reads EAGVVQSPRYKIIEKKQPVAFWCNPISGHNTLYWYLQNLGQGPELLIRYENEEAVDDSQLPKDRFSAERLKGVDSTLKIQPAELGDSAVYLCASSLGGRAFNEQFFGPGTRLTVL.